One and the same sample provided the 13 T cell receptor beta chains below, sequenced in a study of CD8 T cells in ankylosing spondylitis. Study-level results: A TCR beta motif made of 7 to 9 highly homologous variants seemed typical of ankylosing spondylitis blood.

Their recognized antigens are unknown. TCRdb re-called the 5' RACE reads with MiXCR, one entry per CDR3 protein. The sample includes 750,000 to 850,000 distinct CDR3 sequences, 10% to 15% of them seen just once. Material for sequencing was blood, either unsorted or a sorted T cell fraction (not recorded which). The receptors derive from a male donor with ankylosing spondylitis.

This CDR3 reads CASSFGGDNYGYTF. The DNA of the CDR3 is TGTGCCAGCAGCTTCGGTGGGGATAACTATGGCTACACCTTC. The chain carries TRBV7-9 and TRBJ1-2; D ambiguous. The V gene lost 3 bases and the J gene lost 1 base, with 9 bases spanning the gap. The CDR3 is 14 amino acids. CDR1 is SEHNR, CDR2 FQNEAQ, per germline (reference sequence). Looking up the rest from reference TRBV7-9 and TRBJ1-2 gives the full variable domain: DTGVSQNPRHKITKRGQNVTFRCDPISEHNRLYWYRQTLGQGPEFLTYFQNEAQLEKSRLLSDRFSAERPKGSFSTLEIQRTEQGDSAMYLCASSFGGDNYGYTFGSGTRLTVV.

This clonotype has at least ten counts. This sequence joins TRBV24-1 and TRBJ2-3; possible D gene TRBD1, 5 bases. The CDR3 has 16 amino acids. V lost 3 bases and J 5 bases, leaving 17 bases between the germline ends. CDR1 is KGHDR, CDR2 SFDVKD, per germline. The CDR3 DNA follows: TGTGCCACCAGTGATCGGACAAGTCTGAAGGAAGATACGCAGTATTTT. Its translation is CATSDRTSLKEDTQYF.

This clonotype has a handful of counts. The CDR3 bases are TGTGCCATCAGTGATTTTTCAACTAATGAAAAACTGTTTTTT. Amino acids: CAISDFSTNEKLFF. The gene calls are TRBV10-3 and TRBJ1-4; D is unresolved. Germline V gene data show CDR1 as ENHRY and CDR2 as SYGVKD. The CDR3 consists of 14 residues. The V end was cut by 3 bases, the J end by 0 bases, with 5 bases between.

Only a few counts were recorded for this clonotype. CDR3 sequence (DNA): TGTGCCAGCTCTTCGACAGGGTACTACAATGAGCAGTTCTTC. Its translation: CASSSTGYYNEQFF. This rearrangement joins TRBV18 to TRBJ2-1, with 7 bases matching TRBD1. Germline-derived CDR1 and CDR2 are KGHSH and LQKENI. V was clipped by 6 bases and J by 3 bases; unmatched bases: 5. The length of the CDR3 is 14 residues.

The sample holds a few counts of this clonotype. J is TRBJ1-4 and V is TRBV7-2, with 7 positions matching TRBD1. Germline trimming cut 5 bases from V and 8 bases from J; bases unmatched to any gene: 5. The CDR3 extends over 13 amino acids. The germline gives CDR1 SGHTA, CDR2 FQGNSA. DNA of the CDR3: TGTGCCAGCAGCACAGGGGTCGGCGAAAAACTGTTTTTT. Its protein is CASSTGVGEKLFF.

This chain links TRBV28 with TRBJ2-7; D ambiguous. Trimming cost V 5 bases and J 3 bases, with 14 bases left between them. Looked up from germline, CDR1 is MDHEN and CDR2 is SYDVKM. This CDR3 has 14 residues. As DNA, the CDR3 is TGTGCCAGCAGTGCCCTCGGAAGGATCTACGAGCAGTACTTC. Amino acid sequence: CASSALGRIYEQYF.

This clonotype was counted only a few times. The CDR3 DNA follows: TGTGCCAGCAGCTTAACAACAGGGGGCTACGAGCAGTACTTC. It specifies CASSLTTGGYEQYF. This chain uses TRBV9 with TRBJ2-7; 8 bases are a match to TRBD1. With 4 bases clipped from V and 3 bases from J, the junction kept 6 bases outside the gene matches. Germline V gene sequence: CDR1 SGDLS, CDR2 YYNGEE. There are 14 residues in the CDR3.

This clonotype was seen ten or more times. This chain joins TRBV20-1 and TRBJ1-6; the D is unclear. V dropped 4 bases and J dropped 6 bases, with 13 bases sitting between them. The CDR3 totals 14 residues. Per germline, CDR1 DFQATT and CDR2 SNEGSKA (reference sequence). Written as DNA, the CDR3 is TGCAGTGCTACCCTCGACTATGTTAATTCACCCCTCCACTTT. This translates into CSATLDYVNSPLHF.

The CDR3 DNA follows: TGTGCCAGCAGCCTCTCGGGCCTCAGCTTCGAGACCCAGTACTTC. Its translation is CASSLSGLSFETQYF. This sequence joins TRBV7-3 and TRBJ2-5; D is ambiguous. V was clipped by 5 bases and J by 5 bases, with 18 bases between them. CDR3 length equals 15 residues. Germline V gives CDR1 SGHTA, CDR2 FQGTGA.

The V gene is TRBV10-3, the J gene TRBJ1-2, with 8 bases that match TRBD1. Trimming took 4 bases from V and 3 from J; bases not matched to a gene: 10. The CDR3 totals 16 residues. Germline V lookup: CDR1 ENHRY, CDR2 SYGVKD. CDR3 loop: CAISGASYRGDYGYTF. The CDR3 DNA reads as TGTGCCATCAGTGGCGCTTCATACAGGGGGGACTATGGCTACACCTTC.

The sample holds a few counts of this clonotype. The CDR3 coding sequence is TGTGCCAGCAGCCAACCGGGACTAGGGACAGATACGCAGTATTTT. It codes for CASSQPGLGTDTQYF. This chain connects TRBV3-1 to TRBJ2-3; TRBD2 agrees at 8 bases. This CDR3 region has 15 residues. Trimming took 2 bases from V and 3 from J; bases not matched to a gene: 4. CDR1 and CDR2 from the germline V gene are LGHDT and YNNKEL (reference sequence).

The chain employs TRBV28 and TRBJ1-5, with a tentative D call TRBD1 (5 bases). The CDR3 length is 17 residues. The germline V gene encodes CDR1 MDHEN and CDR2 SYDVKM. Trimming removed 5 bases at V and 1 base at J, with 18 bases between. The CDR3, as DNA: TGTGCCAGCAGTCCGCGGGACCCCCGGCAAAGCAATCAGCCCCAGCATTTT. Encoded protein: CASSPRDPRQSNQPQHF.

The CDR3 nucleotides are TGTGCCAGCAGCTTTGTGGGGATCTACGAGCAGTACTTC. Translated, it gives CASSFVGIYEQYF. This chain connects TRBV5-4 to TRBJ2-7, with unresolved D. Trimming stripped 2 bases from V and 3 bases from J, with 9 bases between. The CDR3 is 13 residues long. Per the germline V gene, CDR1 is SGHNT and CDR2 is YYREEE (reference sequence).